This T cell receptor beta chain was profiled in a study of early T cells in non-severe SARS-CoV-2 infection. Across the study: RNA in bulk from unsorted whole blood was sequenced, and chains were unpaired.

Deletions cut 5 bases from V and 9 bases from J, with 17 bases between. The CDR3 has 14 amino acids. Germline CDR1 SGHTA, CDR2 FQGTGA. Many counts were recorded for this clonotype. Molecules of cDNA were individually given unique molecular identifiers that were attached to them. TCRdb re-analysed the 5' RACE reads in MiXCR, keeping a single row per CDR3 protein. Among under 30,000 distinct CDR3 sequences listed, approximately 4.5% were seen once. The material sequenced was whole blood. This TCR was sampled from an adult who was a healthcare worker with PCR-confirmed SARS-CoV-2 infection or an uninfected control (not recorded which). The rearrangement links TRBV7-3 to TRBJ2-1, with D tentatively TRBD1 (5 bases). CDR3 in DNA: TGTGCCAGCAGCCCCGACTTCCCTGGGGCTGAGCAGTTCTTC. The encoded protein is CASSPDFPGAEQFF. Combining the CDR3 with reference TRBV7-3 and TRBJ2-1 gives the whole variable domain GAGVSQTPSNKVTEKGKYVELRCDPISGHTALYWYRQSLGQGPEFLIYFQGTGAADDSGLPNDRFFAVRPEGSVSTLKIQRTERGDSAVYLCASSPDFPGAEQFFGPGTRLTVL.